Each of the 8 T cell receptor beta chains below was sequenced from the same sample in a study of blood T cell repertoires in COVID-19. The protocol was immunoSEQ multiplex PCR, while the TCRdb copy is restricted to in-frame clones and leaves out a portion. The data hold around 700,000 clones, with 80% to 90% observed a single time. The sequenced sample was peripheral blood. These receptors all stem from a woman in her late teens or twenties with acute or convalescent COVID-19.

The rearrangement links TRBV9 to TRBJ1-1; maybe TRBD1 (5 bases). The CDR3 runs 15 residues. Germline V CDR1 and CDR2: SGDLS, YYNGEE. Trimming shortened V by 2 bases and J by 5 bases, and 16 bases separated the two germline ends. The CDR3 reads CASSVDVWGGTEAFF. The CDR3 DNA sequence: TGTGCCAGCAGCGTTGACGTTTGGGGGGGAACTGAAGCTTTCTTT.

V usage is TRBV4-3 and J usage is TRBJ2-7; D not resolved. Deletions cut 0 bases from V and 2 bases from J, with 8 bases between. This CDR3 spans 14 amino acids. Germline assignment: CDR1 LGHNA and CDR2 YSLEER. The CDR3 protein is CASSQDGPPYEQYF. Here the CDR3 DNA reads TGCGCCAGCAGCCAAGATGGGCCCCCCTACGAGCAGTACTTC.

CDR3 loop: CASSFGTGEQFF. The CDR3 coding sequence is TGTGCCAGCAGCTTCGGTACGGGTGAGCAGTTCTTC. The J gene is TRBJ2-1, the V gene TRBV11-3; D is undetermined. Germline CDR1 SGHNT, CDR2 YENEEA. The V end lost 3 bases, the J end lost 9 bases, and 9 bases lay between the germline ends. The CDR3 length is 12 residues.

This chain links TRBV19 with TRBJ1-1; weak D call: TRBD1 (5 bases). V was trimmed by 4 bases and J by 0 bases, leaving 9 bases between them. The CDR3 consists of 14 residues. The V gene's germline CDR1 is LNHDA and CDR2 SQIVND (reference sequence). In nucleotides, the CDR3 is TGTGCCAGTAGTACACACAGGATGAACACTGAAGCTTTCTTT. Its translation is CASSTHRMNTEAFF. The full variable domain, with the rest looked up from reference TRBV19 and TRBJ1-1, is DGGITQSPKYLFRKEGQNVTLSCEQNLNHDAMYWYRQDPGQGLRLIYYSQIVNDFQKGDIAEGYSVSREKKESFPLTVTSAQKNPTAFYLCASSTHRMNTEAFFGQGTRLTVV.

V gene TRBV7-9 combines with J gene TRBJ2-6, with 10 bases fitting TRBD1. Germline CDR1 SEHNR, CDR2 FQNEAQ (reference sequence). After removal of 3 bases from V and 2 bases from J, the junction contained 4 bases not matched to a gene. This CDR3 spans 17 amino acids. In DNA form, the CDR3 reads TGTGCCAGCAGCTTGGGACAGGGGCAACCTGGGGCCAACGTCCTGACTTTC. This sequence encodes CASSLGQGQPGANVLTF. Variable domain in full (rest from reference TRBV7-9 and TRBJ2-6): DTGVSQNPRHKITKRGQNVTFRCDPISEHNRLYWYRQTLGQGPEFLTYFQNEAQLEKSRLLSDRFSAERPKGSFSTLEIQRTEQGDSAMYLCASSLGQGQPGANVLTFGAGSRLTVL.

V gene TRBV7-2 combines with J gene TRBJ1-5; a weak D match, TRBD1 (5 bases). V lost 6 bases to trimming and J lost 6 bases, with 12 bases between them. The germline gives CDR1 SGHTA, CDR2 FQGNSA. The CDR3 extends over 13 amino acids. The CDR3 spells CASSFQGVQPQHF. The CDR3 DNA follows: TGTGCCAGCAGTTTCCAAGGGGTTCAGCCCCAGCATTTT.

This clone was counted only a few times. This chain joins TRBV19 and TRBJ1-5, with 7 nucleotides matching TRBD1. J gave up 6 bases and V 9 bases, and 17 bases lay outside the gene matches. Germline CDR1 and CDR2: LNHDA and SQIVND (reference sequence). The CDR3 spans 16 residues. The CDR3, as DNA: TGTGCCAGCGGATCCTCAAAGATAGGGGGCGGTCAGCCCCAGCATTTT. This translates into CASGSSKIGGGQPQHF.

This clone was detected once. The chain has TRBV29-1 and TRBJ1-5, with 11 bases identical to TRBD1. The ends lost 5 bases at V and 6 bases at J; junction bases unmatched: 3. Per germline, CDR1 SQVTM and CDR2 ANQGSEA. This CDR3 comprises 13 residues. The DNA for the CDR3 is TGCAGCGTTCCGGGACAGGGGGGTCAGCCCCAGCATTTT. Translating gives CSVPGQGGQPQHF.